The next 9 T cell receptor beta chains were all read from a single sample in a study of technical replicates of blood from a handful of donors. The method was immunoSEQ multiplex PCR; TCRdb's version includes in-frame clones alone and lacks a portion of them. The sample gives around 86,000 clones, roughly 96% of which show up once; around 0.2% is in the top ten. Sequencing was done on a sample of T cells isolated from PBMCs. The receptors come from a human donor in good health.

The chain employs TRBV6-6 and TRBJ1-1; no firm D call. The germline gives CDR1 MNHNY, CDR2 SVGAGI (reference sequence). The CDR3 runs 15 residues. Trimming removed 3 bases at V and 8 bases at J, with 19 bases between. CDR3 residues: CASSYTATPTGEAFF. CDR3 nucleotides: TGTGCCAGCAGTTATACGGCAACCCCTACGGGGGAAGCTTTCTTT.

The gene calls are TRBV4-1 and TRBJ2-5; TRBD1 aligns across 11 bases. This CDR3 has 17 residues. V dropped 2 bases and J dropped 0; count of bases not matched to a gene: 5. CDR1 is MGHRA and CDR2 is YSYEKL in the germline V gene. CDR3 bases: TGCGCCAGCAGCCAAAACGGACAGGGGGCTTACCAAGAGACCCAGTACTTC. Amino acids: CASSQNGQGAYQETQYF.

The V gene is TRBV7-8, the J gene TRBJ1-2; 7 nucleotides align to TRBD1. Germline loops: CDR1 SGHVS, CDR2 FQNEAQ. This CDR3 contains 14 residues. Unmatched junction bases numbered 7, after V lost 5 bases and J lost 4 bases. CDR3 sequence (DNA): TGTGCCAGCAGCAACCCGGGACAGCTCTATGGCTACACCTTC. Amino acid sequence: CASSNPGQLYGYTF. The full variable domain, completed using reference TRBV7-8 and TRBJ1-2, is GAGVSQSPRYKVAKRGQDVALRCDPISGHVSLFWYQQALGQGPEFLTYFQNEAQLDKSGLPSDRFFAERPEGSVSTLKIQRTQQEDSAVYLCASSNPGQLYGYTFGSGTRLTVV.

The V call is TRBV7-9, the J call TRBJ1-5, with a possible D match to TRBD1 (5 bases). The germline gives CDR1 SEHNR, CDR2 FQNEAQ (reference sequence). Trimming took off 4 bases at V and 7 bases at J, with 20 bases between the two ends. This CDR3 region has 16 residues. CDR3 coding DNA: TGTGCCAGCAGCTCCAGCTATTGGGGGGGGAAGCAGCCCCAGCATTTT. Amino acid sequence: CASSSSYWGGKQPQHF.

V is TRBV5-1 and J is TRBJ2-1; TRBD1 is a possible D gene (5 bases). CDR1 and CDR2 from the germline V gene are SGHRS and YFSETQ. This CDR3 region has 16 residues. The V end was cut by 0 bases, the J end by 1 base, with 11 bases between. The CDR3: CASSLGRVGSYNEQFF. The CDR3 DNA reads TGCGCCAGCAGCTTGGGCAGGGTAGGATCCTACAATGAGCAGTTCTTC.

This sequence joins TRBV7-6 and TRBJ2-2, with a weak D call TRBD2 (6 bases). The V and J ends lost 8 bases and 4 bases respectively, with 17 bases between them. Germline CDR1 SGHVS, CDR2 FNYEAQ. This CDR3 is 15 amino acids long. The CDR3 sequence is CASVLGFGSTGELFF. The CDR3 DNA is TGTGCCAGCGTTCTTGGTTTCGGGAGCACCGGGGAGCTGTTTTTT.

The genes are TRBV14 and TRBJ2-1; possible D gene TRBD2, 6 bases. The CDR3 sequence is 16 residues long. V was pared by 0 bases and J by 4 bases, with 13 bases between. Germline CDR1 and CDR2: SGHDN and FVKESK. CDR3: CASSQDPGLPYNEQFF. The CDR3 region has the DNA TGTGCCAGCAGCCAAGATCCCGGACTACCATACAATGAGCAGTTCTTC.

The chain is built from TRBV12-5 and TRBJ1-1; perhaps TRBD1 as D (5 bases). The length of the CDR3 is 16 residues. CDR1 LGHNT and CDR2 FRNRAP come from the germline V gene. V was cut by 6 bases and J by 1 base, with 18 bases left in between. Here the CDR3 reads CASGTSQAPGNTEAFF. CDR3 nucleotides: TGTGCTAGTGGCACCTCACAGGCCCCAGGGAACACTGAAGCTTTCTTT.

This chain connects TRBV28 to TRBJ2-3, with 10 bases that match TRBD2. V was clipped by 1 base and J by 4 bases; unmatched bases: 2. This CDR3 is built from 15 residues. CDR1 is MDHEN and CDR2 is SYDVKM in the germline V gene. CDR3 protein: CASSLLLAGSDTQYF. The CDR3 DNA is TGTGCCAGCAGTTTATTACTAGCGGGGTCAGATACGCAGTATTTT.